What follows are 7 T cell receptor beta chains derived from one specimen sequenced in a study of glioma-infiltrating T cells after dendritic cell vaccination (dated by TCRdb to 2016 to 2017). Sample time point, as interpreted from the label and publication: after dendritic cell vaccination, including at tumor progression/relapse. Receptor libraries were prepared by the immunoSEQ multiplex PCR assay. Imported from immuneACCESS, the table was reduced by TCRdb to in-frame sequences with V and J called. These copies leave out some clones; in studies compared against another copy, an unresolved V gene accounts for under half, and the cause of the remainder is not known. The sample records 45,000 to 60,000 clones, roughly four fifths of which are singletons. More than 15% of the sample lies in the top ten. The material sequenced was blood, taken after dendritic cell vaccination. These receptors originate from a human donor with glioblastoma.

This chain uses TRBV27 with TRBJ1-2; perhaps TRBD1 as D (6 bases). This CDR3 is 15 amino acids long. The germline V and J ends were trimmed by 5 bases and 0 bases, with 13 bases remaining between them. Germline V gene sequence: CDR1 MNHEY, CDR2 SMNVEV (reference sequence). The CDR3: CASSAQWTANYGYTF. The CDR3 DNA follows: TGTGCCAGCAGTGCCCAATGGACAGCTAACTATGGCTACACCTTC.

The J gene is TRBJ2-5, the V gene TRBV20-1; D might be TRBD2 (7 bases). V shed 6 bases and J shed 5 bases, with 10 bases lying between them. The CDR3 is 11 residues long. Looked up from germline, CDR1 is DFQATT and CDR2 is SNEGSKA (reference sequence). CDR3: CSAGGGETQYF. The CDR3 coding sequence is TGCAGTGCAGGGGGAGGGGAGACCCAGTACTTC.

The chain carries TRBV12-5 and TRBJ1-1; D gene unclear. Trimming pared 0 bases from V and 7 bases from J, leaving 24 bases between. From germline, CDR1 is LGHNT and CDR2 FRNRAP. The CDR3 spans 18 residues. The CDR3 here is CASGLVAPRGIKRGEAFF. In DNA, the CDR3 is TGTGCTAGTGGTTTGGTAGCCCCCCGGGGAATAAAACGCGGTGAAGCTTTCTTT. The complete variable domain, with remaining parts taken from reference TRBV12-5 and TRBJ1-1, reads DARVTQTPRHKVTEMGQEVTMRCQPILGHNTVFWYRQTMMQGLELLAYFRNRAPLDDSGMPKDRFSAEMPDATLATLKIQPSEPRDSAVYFCASGLVAPRGIKRGEAFFGQGTRLTVV.

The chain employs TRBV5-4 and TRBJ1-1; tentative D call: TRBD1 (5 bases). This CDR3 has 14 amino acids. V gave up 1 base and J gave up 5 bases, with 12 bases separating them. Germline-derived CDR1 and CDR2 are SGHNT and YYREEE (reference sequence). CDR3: CASSLMLGRTEAFF. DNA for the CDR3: TGTGCCAGCAGCTTGATGCTGGGGCGGACTGAAGCTTTCTTT.

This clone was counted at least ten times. This CDR3 is CASSRLPGQVMNTEAFF. The CDR3 DNA is TGCGCCAGCAGCCGCCTCCCGGGACAGGTCATGAACACTGAAGCTTTCTTT. The rearrangement joins TRBV5-1 to TRBJ1-1; 8 nucleotides align to TRBD1. The germline CDR1 and CDR2 sequences are SGHRS and YFSETQ. V lost 4 bases, J lost 0 bases, and 11 bases stayed unmatched. There are 17 residues in the CDR3.

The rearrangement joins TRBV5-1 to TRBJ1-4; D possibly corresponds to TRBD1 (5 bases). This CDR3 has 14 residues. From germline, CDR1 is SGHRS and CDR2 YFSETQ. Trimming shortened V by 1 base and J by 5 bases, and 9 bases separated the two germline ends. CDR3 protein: CASSLTGENEKLFF. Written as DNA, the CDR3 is TGCGCCAGCAGCTTGACAGGAGAGAATGAAAAACTGTTTTTT.

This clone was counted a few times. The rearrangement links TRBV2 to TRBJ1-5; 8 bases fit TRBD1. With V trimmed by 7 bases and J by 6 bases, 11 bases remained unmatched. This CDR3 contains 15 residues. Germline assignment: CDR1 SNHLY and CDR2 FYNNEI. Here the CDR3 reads CASTVGTGSGQPQHF. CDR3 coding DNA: TGTGCCAGCACCGTTGGGACAGGAAGCGGTCAGCCCCAGCATTTT.